A single sample is the source of the 28 T cell receptor beta chains below, sequenced in a study of shared clonotypes between healthy human individuals. Repertoires were generated with immunoSEQ multiplex PCR, while TCRdb's copy carries only in-frame clones and drops some. The sample has about 490,000 clones, more than 75% seen once. The sequenced material came from PBMCs. The source of these receptors is a woman in her forties in good health. Some clones in this sample may be carry-over from other donors' samples.

A word on this clone: The junction differs from germline at one of its ends, possibly a read error. This same CDR3 is encoded by further DNA sequences in the sample. J is TRBJ1-2 and V is TRBV28; 10 positions match TRBD1. The germline CDR1 and CDR2 sequences are MDHEN and SYDVKM. The CDR3 has 16 residues. The CDR3: CASSLIPGQGHHGYTF. The CDR3 DNA reads TGTGCCAGCAGTCTGATTCCGGGACAGGGGCATCATGGTTACACCTTC.

This sequence joins TRBV27 and TRBJ2-3, with 10 bases identical to TRBD2. This CDR3 is built from 17 residues. Looked up from germline, CDR1 is MNHEY and CDR2 is SMNVEV (reference sequence). V gave up 3 bases and J gave up 2 bases; unmatched junction bases: 8. The CDR3 is CASSFSLAGEVTDTQYF. The CDR3 nucleotides read TGTGCCAGCAGTTTCTCCCTAGCGGGAGAGGTCACAGATACGCAGTATTTT.

The chain links TRBV19 to TRBJ2-5; possible D gene TRBD2, 6 bases. V lost 6 bases and J lost 5, with 13 bases in between. The germline CDR1 and CDR2 sequences are LNHDA and SQIVND (reference sequence). CDR3 length: 13 amino acids. CDR3 loop: CASRSREWETQYF. CDR3 DNA sequence: TGTGCCAGTAGATCCCGGGAGTGGGAGACCCAGTACTTC.

The table lists this clone with a count of one. Since a far larger clone is one base different, this is likely a read error. The gene calls are TRBV30 and TRBJ1-1; possible D gene TRBD1, 6 bases. This CDR3 has 12 residues. The V gene's germline CDR1 is GTSNPN and CDR2 SVGIG (reference sequence). The CDR3 protein is CAWGGGRSEACF. In DNA form, the CDR3 reads TGTGCCTGGGGCGGGGGGCGGTCTGAAGCTTGCTTT.

The chain has TRBV25-1 and TRBJ1-1; 7 nucleotides match TRBD1. The V segment lost 7 bases and the J segment 5 bases; nucleotides outside the gene matches: 7. CDR1 is MGHDK, CDR2 SYGVNS, per germline. The CDR3 loop spans 13 amino acids. This CDR3 is CASMQGGWTEAFF. The CDR3 DNA reads TGTGCCAGCATGCAGGGGGGTTGGACTGAAGCTTTCTTT.

In this sample, this clone turned up once. The V call is TRBV28, the J call TRBJ1-3, with D uncertain. V lost 1 base and J lost 5, with 6 bases in between. Germline V gene data show CDR1 as MDHEN and CDR2 as SYDVKM. This CDR3 is 13 amino acids long. The CDR3 nucleotides read TGTGCCAGCAGTTTATACGGACGAAACACCATATATTTT. Translation gives CASSLYGRNTIYF.

The chain is built from TRBV28 and TRBJ2-7; 9 bases line up with TRBD1. CDR1 and CDR2 (germline): MDHEN, SYDVKM. The CDR3 has 16 residues. The J segment lost 5 bases and the V segment lost 3 bases, leaving 11 bases of the junction unmatched. The CDR3 DNA sequence: TGTGCCAGCAGTTTTGTTGCCGGACAGGGGTTGAACGAGCAGTACTTC. This codes for CASSFVAGQGLNEQYF.

This rearrangement joins TRBV4-2 to TRBJ2-7, with 10 bases aligning to TRBD2. Germline CDR1 is LGHNA and CDR2 is YNFKEQ. The CDR3 totals 16 residues. V shed 0 bases, J shed 4 bases, and the junction held 6 bases outside the gene matches. The CDR3 sequence: CASSQESSSGSYEQYF. The DNA for the CDR3 is TGTGCCAGCAGCCAAGAGTCGTCTAGCGGGAGTTACGAGCAGTACTTC.

This chain uses TRBV28 with TRBJ2-2; D call uncertain. Germline V lookup: CDR1 MDHEN, CDR2 SYDVKM. With 0 bases removed from V and 9 bases from J, the gap between germline ends came to 5 bases. The CDR3 runs to 12 residues. The CDR3 bases are TGTGCCAGCAGTTTATGGGCTCGGGAGCTGTTTTTT. It codes for CASSLWARELFF.

The chain recombines TRBV7-9 with TRBJ2-2; D is unclear. From germline, CDR1 is SEHNR and CDR2 FQNEAQ (reference sequence). This CDR3 has 12 residues. V lost 6 bases and J 6 bases, leaving 8 bases between the germline ends. CDR3 DNA: TGTGCCAGCAGGATGGGATCCGGGGAGCTGTTTTTT. Amino acid sequence: CASRMGSGELFF.

This clone was observed at least ten times. The rearrangement links TRBV2 to TRBJ2-7; D is ambiguous. Germline CDR1 reads SNHLY; CDR2 reads FYNNEI. The CDR3 has 10 amino acids. V shed 4 bases and J shed 9 bases, with 7 bases lying between them. The CDR3 region has the DNA TGTGCCAGCAGTGCTGGCTTGCAGTACTTC. This encodes CASSAGLQYF.

CDR3 in DNA: TGCGCCAGCAGCGCCTACTATAGCGGGAGGGCCCCGTTTAGCTCCTACAATGAGCAGTTCTTC. Translated: CASSAYYSGRAPFSSYNEQFF. The gene calls are TRBV4-1 and TRBJ2-1; the match to TRBD2 covers 11 bases. CDR3 length: 21 amino acids. With V trimmed by 5 bases and J by 0 bases, 18 bases remained unmatched. Germline loops: CDR1 MGHRA, CDR2 YSYEKL.

The chain joins TRBV14 to TRBJ2-3; 7 nucleotides line up with TRBD2. The CDR3 spans 14 residues. The junction had 6 bases not matched to a gene; V was cut back by 4 bases and J by 5 bases. The germline V gene has CDR1 SGHDN and CDR2 FVKESK. This CDR3 reads CASSPRLAGDTQYF. The DNA of the CDR3 is TGTGCCAGCAGCCCCCGACTAGCCGGAGATACGCAGTATTTT.

This clone is a singleton in its sample. The rearrangement links TRBV9 to TRBJ2-3; 11 nucleotides line up with TRBD2. CDR3 length equals 16 residues. Germline V CDR1 and CDR2: SGDLS, YYNGEE. J lost 4 bases, V lost 3 bases, and 7 bases had no gene match. CDR3 residues: CASSDRTSGWADTQYF. DNA of the CDR3: TGTGCCAGCAGCGACCGGACTAGCGGGTGGGCAGATACGCAGTATTTT.

The rearrangement joins TRBV7-9 to TRBJ1-5; tentative D call: TRBD1 (5 bases). Germline values: CDR1 SEHNR, CDR2 FQNEAQ (reference sequence). The CDR3 consists of 14 residues. With 5 bases removed from V and 3 bases from J, the gap between germline ends came to 11 bases. CDR3 sequence reads: CASSPWDYNQPQHF. CDR3 DNA: TGTGCCAGCAGCCCCTGGGACTACAATCAGCCCCAGCATTTT. The whole variable domain, remainder taken from reference TRBV7-9 and TRBJ1-5, is DTGVSQNPRHKITKRGQNVTFRCDPISEHNRLYWYRQTLGQGPEFLTYFQNEAQLEKSRLLSDRFSAERPKGSFSTLEIQRTEQGDSAMYLCASSPWDYNQPQHFGDGTRLSIL.

V gene TRBV5-1 combines with J gene TRBJ2-5; TRBD2 matches 8 bases. This CDR3 is 15 amino acids long. V lost 6 bases, J lost 5 bases, and 12 bases stayed unmatched. Germline V gene lookup returns CDR1 SGHRS and CDR2 YFSETQ. CDR3 bases: TGCGCCAGCATCGGGGGGGTAGCGCAAGGCGAGACCCAGTACTTC. Translated: CASIGGVAQGETQYF. Looking up the rest from reference TRBV5-1 and TRBJ2-5 gives the full variable domain: KAGVTQTPRYLIKTRGQQVTLSCSPISGHRSVSWYQQTPGQGLQFLFEYFSETQRNKGNFPGRFSGRQFSNSRSEMNVSTLELGDSALYLCASIGGVAQGETQYFGPGTRLLVL.

This clone occurred once. The V call is TRBV10-3, the J call TRBJ1-1; D ambiguous. Trimming shortened V by 0 bases and J by 4 bases, and 15 bases separated the two germline ends. CDR1 is ENHRY, CDR2 SYGVKD, per germline. This CDR3 has 16 amino acids. The CDR3 bases are TGTGCCATCAGTGAGTCAAATAAGGGTGGTGGCACTGAAGCTTTCTTT. Its translation is CAISESNKGGGTEAFF.

The chain couples TRBV7-9 to TRBJ2-1; 7 positions agree with TRBD2. The CDR3 runs 18 residues. Trimming removed 0 bases from V and 2 bases from J; junction bases left unmatched: 10. The germline V gene encodes CDR1 SEHNR and CDR2 FQNEAQ (reference sequence). The CDR3 protein is CASSLARQAGFTYNEQFF. For the CDR3, the DNA is TGTGCCAGCAGCTTAGCTCGACAAGCGGGATTCACCTACAATGAGCAGTTCTTC.

The CDR3, as DNA: TGTGCCAGCAGTTACCCCACTAGCAACAATGAGCAGTTCTTC. Its translation is CASSYPTSNNEQFF. The V and J genes are TRBV6-6 and TRBJ2-1, with D possibly matching TRBD2 (6 bases). The CDR3 extends over 14 amino acids. Per germline, CDR1 MNHNY and CDR2 SVGAGI (reference sequence). The ends were cut back, 2 bases at V and 5 bases at J, with 10 bases in the middle.

J is TRBJ1-1 and V is TRBV2; unclear D gene. There are 14 residues in the CDR3. V lost 6 bases to trimming and J lost 1 base, with 12 bases between them. CDR1 and CDR2 from the germline V gene are SNHLY and FYNNEI. The CDR3 here is CASSAGEWNTEAFF. In nucleotides, the CDR3 is TGTGCCAGCAGCGCAGGTGAATGGAACACTGAAGCTTTCTTT.

This chain connects TRBV18 to TRBJ2-7; no definite D call. CDR1 and CDR2 from the germline V gene are KGHSH and LQKENI. CDR3 length: 14 amino acids. The germline V and J ends were trimmed by 4 bases and 2 bases, with 12 bases remaining between them. The CDR3: CASSLLSGTYEQYF. The CDR3 DNA follows: TGTGCCAGCTCACTCCTTTCGGGCACCTACGAGCAGTACTTC.

The chain has TRBV30 and TRBJ2-3; D is possibly TRBD1 (6 bases). V was shortened by 7 bases and J by 7 bases, with 21 bases between the two germline ends. Germline CDR1 reads GTSNPN; CDR2 reads SVGIG (reference sequence). The CDR3 contains 14 residues. The CDR3 reads CASTPAGATYTQYF. For the CDR3, the DNA is TGTGCCTCCACCCCGGCAGGGGCGACTTATACGCAGTATTTT. The whole variable domain, remainder taken from reference TRBV30 and TRBJ2-3, is SQTIHQWPATLVQPVGSPLSLECTVEGTSNPNLYWYRQAAGRGLQLLFYSVGIGQISSEVPQNLSASRPQDRQFILSSKKLLLSDSGFYLCASTPAGATYTQYFGPGTRLTVL.

V and J are TRBV19 and TRBJ2-5, with D unresolved. Germline V gene data show CDR1 as LNHDA and CDR2 as SQIVND (reference sequence). The CDR3 runs to 12 residues. V was trimmed by 6 bases and J by 1 base, leaving 6 bases between them. DNA of the CDR3: TGTGCCAGTAGCGCCCTCCAAGAGACCCAGTACTTC. Translated, it gives CASSALQETQYF. The variable domain in full, completed from reference TRBV19 and TRBJ2-5, reads DGGITQSPKYLFRKEGQNVTLSCEQNLNHDAMYWYRQDPGQGLRLIYYSQIVNDFQKGDIAEGYSVSREKKESFPLTVTSAQKNPTAFYLCASSALQETQYFGPGTRLLVL.

The gene calls are TRBV5-6 and TRBJ1-4; TRBD1 might be the D (5 bases). In germline, CDR1 is SGHDT, CDR2 YYEEEE. Trimming took off 0 bases at V and 6 bases at J, with 9 bases between the two ends. The CDR3 is 14 amino acids. CDR3 bases: TGTGCCAGCAGCTTGGGGGGCTGGGATGAAAAACTGTTTTTT. It codes for CASSLGGWDEKLFF.

V usage is TRBV4-1 and J usage is TRBJ2-1; D might be TRBD2 (5 bases). Deletions cut 4 bases from V and 0 bases from J, with 13 bases between. The CDR3 runs 16 residues. The germline V gene has CDR1 MGHRA and CDR2 YSYEKL. The DNA of the CDR3 is TGCGCCAGCAGCCCTCGGTCCCGGGGCTCCTACAATGAGCAGTTCTTC. As protein: CASSPRSRGSYNEQFF.

As regards this clone: This sample includes further DNA sequences coding for the same CDR3. The V gene is TRBV28, the J gene TRBJ2-7; possible D gene TRBD2, 5 bases. V lost 4 bases and J 1 base, leaving 14 bases between the germline ends. Germline CDR1 reads MDHEN; CDR2 reads SYDVKM. This CDR3 is built from 15 residues. DNA of the CDR3: TGTGCCAGCAGTTCCCCCGGACTGGGGTCCTACGAGCAGTACTTC. Translation: CASSSPGLGSYEQYF.

This clone was seen repeatedly, ten times or more. This rearrangement joins TRBV2 to TRBJ1-1, with a weak D call TRBD1 (6 bases). The CDR3 totals 12 residues. Germline-derived CDR1 and CDR2 are SNHLY and FYNNEI. Trimming took 3 bases from V and 8 from J, leaving 10 bases between them. The CDR3 region is CASSEWRGEAFF. The CDR3 nucleotides are TGTGCCAGCAGTGAGTGGAGGGGGGAAGCTTTCTTT.

The rearrangement joins TRBV15 to TRBJ1-1; D perhaps matches TRBD1 (6 bases). This CDR3 is built from 14 residues. V was trimmed by 5 bases and J by 3 bases, leaving 13 bases between them. CDR1 and CDR2 (germline): LNHNV, YYDKDF (reference sequence). CDR3 DNA: TGTGCCACCAGCTTAGGGGACAAATACACTGAAGCTTTCTTT. It encodes CATSLGDKYTEAFF.